The 9 T cell receptor beta chains listed next were all sequenced from one sample in a study of blood T cell repertoires in COVID-19. Some clones are missing from TCRdb's copy, which holds only in-frame ones; the method was immunoSEQ multiplex PCR. The sample carries about 52,000 clones, under 90% recorded once. The sample taken for sequencing was peripheral blood. These receptors all come from an elderly man with active or convalescent COVID-19.

This chain joins TRBV5-8 and TRBJ2-7; TRBD2 agrees at 7 bases. This CDR3 is 12 amino acids long. CDR1 is SGHTS and CDR2 is YDEGEE in the germline V gene. V trimming: 4 bases; J trimming: 8 bases; junction bases outside the gene matches: 6. The CDR3 nucleotides are TGTGCCAGCAGCAGGGGACTACAGCAGCAGTACTTC. Amino acids: CASSRGLQQQYF.

V is TRBV7-2 and J is TRBJ1-5; D is undetermined. Trimming removed 1 base from V and 5 bases from J, with 9 bases in between. Germline CDR1 reads SGHTA; CDR2 reads FQGNSA. The CDR3 extends over 14 amino acids. The CDR3 nucleotides are TGTGCCAGCAGCTTAGGGTGGCAGGATCAGCCCCAGCATTTT. Its protein product is CASSLGWQDQPQHF.

The chain employs TRBV25-1 and TRBJ1-2, with D perhaps TRBD1 (5 bases). Germline loops: CDR1 MGHDK, CDR2 SYGVNS. V was shortened by 4 bases and J by 4 bases, with 10 bases between the two germline ends. The CDR3 sequence is 13 residues long. CDR3 nucleotides: TGTGCCAGCAGTGCGGGGGACCCCTATGGCTACACCTTC. As protein: CASSAGDPYGYTF.

In this sample, this clone turned up once. The CDR3 is CASSSVAGVSYNEQFF. The CDR3 DNA reads as TGTGCCAGCAGTTCAGTAGCGGGAGTGTCCTACAATGAGCAGTTCTTC. The chain carries TRBV28 and TRBJ2-1; 9 nucleotides match TRBD2. The CDR3 contains 16 residues. Germline V CDR1 and CDR2: MDHEN, SYDVKM. Losses at the gene ends were 4 bases for V and 1 base for J; bases not matched to a gene: 5.

The chain joins TRBV21-1 to TRBJ1-1; TRBD1 was called by the table and not checked on the DNA. TRBV21-1 is an annotated pseudogene. The CDR3 is 14 amino acids. The chain's CDR3 is CASSLKRQATEAFF. DNA of the CDR3: TGTGCCAGCAGCCTGAAACGGCAGGCTACTGAAGCTTTCTTT.

The chain is built from TRBV7-8 and TRBJ2-5, with TRBD2 as a possible D gene (6 bases). The CDR3 has 15 amino acids. Trimming shortened V by 3 bases and J by 1 base, and 12 bases separated the two germline ends. Germline CDR1 SGHVS, CDR2 FQNEAQ. In DNA, the CDR3 is TGTGCCAGCAGCTTGCCAGCGGGTTTCCAAGAGACCCAGTACTTC. This codes for CASSLPAGFQETQYF.

The V call is TRBV5-1, the J call TRBJ2-1, with TRBD2 as a possible D gene (5 bases). Trimming shortened V by 3 bases and J by 0 bases, and 13 bases separated the two germline ends. The germline gives CDR1 SGHRS, CDR2 YFSETQ. This CDR3 is 16 amino acids long. The CDR3 loop reads CASSSTRTASYNEQFF. CDR3 nucleotide sequence: TGCGCCAGCAGCTCTACCCGGACTGCCTCCTACAATGAGCAGTTCTTC.

The chain combines TRBV28 with TRBJ1-1; TRBD1 is a possible D gene (5 bases). V gave up 3 bases and J gave up 4 bases, with 18 bases separating them. The CDR3 runs to 16 residues. Germline V gives CDR1 MDHEN, CDR2 SYDVKM. The chain's CDR3 is CASSFGAAVGVTEAFF. CDR3 coding DNA: TGTGCCAGCAGTTTTGGGGCCGCGGTTGGGGTCACTGAAGCTTTCTTT.

This clone was seen a handful of times. V is TRBV6-6 and J is TRBJ2-7, with D possibly TRBD1 on 6 matching bases. CDR1 and CDR2 (germline): MNHNY, SVGAGI (reference sequence). The CDR3 length is 15 residues. V lost 5 bases and J lost 3, with 17 bases in between. CDR3 amino acids: CASSRSPRGNYEQYF. In nucleotides, the CDR3 is TGTGCCAGCAGTCGATCACCCAGGGGCAACTACGAGCAGTACTTC.